Listed below are T cell receptor beta chains from one sample, sequenced in a study of blood T cell repertoires in COVID-19. Profiling relied on immunoSEQ multiplex PCR, and the TCRdb table lists in-frame clones only, not all of them. This table holds about 110,000 clones, under 95% found once. The sample comprised peripheral blood. These receptors all stem from a woman aged 30 to 39 with acute or convalescent COVID-19. Both conserved end residues are part of each CDR3. Fields, in order: V gene, clone size, D gene, J gene, CDR3 protein, CDR3 DNA. The D gene is left open where the match is weak. The size of a clone is reported for some rows only, either as once, few or many, or as a class for expanded clones.

v_call: TRBV30
clone_size: .
d_call: TRBD1
j_call: TRBJ1-2
cdr3_aa: CACTPGQGDGYTF
cdr3_nt: TGTGCCTGTACTCCGGGACAGGGGGATGGCTACACCTTC

v_call: TRBV4-2
clone_size: .
d_call: TRBD1
j_call: TRBJ1-1
cdr3_aa: CASGTPGQGPTEAFF
cdr3_nt: TGTGCCAGCGGAACCCCGGGACAGGGACCCACTGAAGCTTTCTTT

v_call: TRBV4-3
clone_size: .
d_call: .
j_call: TRBJ1-5
cdr3_aa: CASSQVSGTPNNQPQHF
cdr3_nt: TGCGCCAGCAGCCAAGTTTCGGGGACACCAAACAATCAGCCCCAGCATTTT

v_call: TRBV29-1
clone_size: .
d_call: .
j_call: TRBJ1-2
cdr3_aa: CSVEDPFELLYGYTF
cdr3_nt: TGCAGCGTTGAAGATCCCTTCGAGCTTTTGTATGGCTACACCTTC

v_call: TRBV19
clone_size: .
d_call: .
j_call: TRBJ1-1
cdr3_aa: CASKGTSMITEAFF
cdr3_nt: TGTGCCAGTAAGGGGACATCAATGATCACTGAAGCTTTCTTT

v_call: TRBV6-5
clone_size: .
d_call: TRBD2
j_call: TRBJ2-7
cdr3_aa: CASSYTGTSGYEQYF
cdr3_nt: TGTGCCAGCAGTTATACCGGGACTAGCGGTTACGAGCAGTACTTC

v_call: TRBV28
clone_size: .
d_call: TRBD1
j_call: TRBJ2-2
cdr3_aa: CASSFFPAGQGVAGGTGELFF
cdr3_nt: TGTGCCAGCAGTTTTTTCCCGGCCGGACAGGGGGTGGCCGGGGGAACCGGGGAGCTGTTTTTT

v_call: TRBV11-3
clone_size: .
d_call: .
j_call: TRBJ2-1
cdr3_aa: CASSSEPGEQFF
cdr3_nt: TGTGCCAGCAGCTCCGAACCCGGGGAGCAGTTCTTC

v_call: TRBV6-1
clone_size: .
d_call: TRBD1
j_call: TRBJ1-4
cdr3_aa: CASSGRQGVWGSEKLFF
cdr3_nt: TGTGCCAGCAGTGGCCGACAGGGGGTTTGGGGTAGTGAAAAACTGTTTTTT

v_call: TRBV9
clone_size: .
d_call: .
j_call: TRBJ1-1
cdr3_aa: CASSVVAENTEAFF
cdr3_nt: TGTGCCAGCAGCGTAGTCGCGGAGAACACTGAAGCTTTCTTT

v_call: TRBV5-4
clone_size: .
d_call: .
j_call: TRBJ2-1
cdr3_aa: CASSPRLSVSYNEQFF
cdr3_nt: TGTGCCAGCAGCCCTCGTTTGAGTGTCTCCTACAATGAGCAGTTCTTC

v_call: TRBV2
clone_size: .
d_call: TRBD2
j_call: TRBJ2-2
cdr3_aa: CASSLVLAGVTGELFF
cdr3_nt: TGTGCCAGCAGTCTCGTCCTAGCGGGAGTGACTGGGGAGCTGTTTTTT

v_call: TRBV9
clone_size: .
d_call: .
j_call: TRBJ1-4
cdr3_aa: CASSPQSSRTAGPEKLFF
cdr3_nt: TGTGCCAGCAGCCCTCAAAGCTCGCGGACAGCTGGTCCGGAAAAACTGTTTTTT

v_call: TRBV10-2
clone_size: .
d_call: .
j_call: TRBJ2-7
cdr3_aa: CASSESPTGSSYEQYF
cdr3_nt: TGCGCCAGCAGTGAGTCCCCGACGGGTAGCTCCTACGAGCAGTACTTC

v_call: TRBV7-2
clone_size: .
d_call: .
j_call: TRBJ2-1
cdr3_aa: CASSLVRGRAGAEQFF
cdr3_nt: TGTGCCAGCAGCTTAGTAAGGGGGAGGGCCGGGGCTGAGCAGTTCTTC

v_call: TRBV11-2
clone_size: .
d_call: TRBD2
j_call: TRBJ2-3
cdr3_aa: CASSSLAGGQHTQYF
cdr3_nt: TGTGCCAGCAGCTCTCTAGCGGGGGGGCAGCATACGCAGTATTTT

v_call: TRBV11-1
clone_size: .
d_call: TRBD2
j_call: TRBJ2-7
cdr3_aa: CASSRSGGAYEQYF
cdr3_nt: TGTGCCAGCAGTCGTAGCGGGGGGGCCTACGAGCAGTACTTC

v_call: TRBV27
clone_size: once
d_call: TRBD1
j_call: TRBJ1-6
cdr3_aa: CASSLQGGNSPLHF
cdr3_nt: TGTGCCAGCAGTTTGCAGGGGGGTAATTCACCCCTCCACTTT

v_call: TRBV20-1
clone_size: .
d_call: .
j_call: TRBJ1-2
cdr3_aa: CSASRVDYGYTF
cdr3_nt: TGCAGTGCTAGTCGGGTAGACTATGGCTACACCTTC